Shown below are 10 T cell receptor beta chains from a single sample sequenced in a study of T cells in narcolepsy. This table comes from immunoSEQ multiplex PCR, and its TCRdb copy is limited to in-frame clones, with some not included. The table records over 15,000 clones, 85% of them present only once. Sequencing was performed on memory (CD45RA-) CD4+ T cells from blood. Receptor source: a human donor in good health.

This chain connects TRBV10-3 to TRBJ1-1; the D is unclear. This CDR3 is 11 amino acids long. In germline, CDR1 is ENHRY, CDR2 SYGVKD. Trimming left V 8 bases short and J 4 bases short, with 8 bases between. As DNA, the CDR3 is TGTGCCATCGGGTCGTTCACTGAAGCTTTCTTT. This translates into CAIGSFTEAFF.

V and J are TRBV29-1 and TRBJ2-3; 8 nucleotides align to TRBD2. The germline gives CDR1 SQVTM, CDR2 ANQGSEA. Trimming at V came to 5 bases and at J to 2 bases, leaving 9 bases not matched to a gene. The CDR3 runs 15 residues. The CDR3 spells CSVNLSGAATDTQYF. The CDR3, as DNA: TGCAGCGTTAACCTTAGCGGGGCTGCCACAGATACGCAGTATTTT.

The rearrangement uses TRBV5-6 and TRBJ1-3, with D perhaps matching TRBD1 (5 bases). There are 16 residues in the CDR3. V lost 0 bases, J lost 4 bases, and 14 bases lay in between. The germline V gene has CDR1 SGHDT and CDR2 YYEEEE. The CDR3 here is CASSLGGRVAGNTIYF. In DNA form, the CDR3 reads TGTGCCAGCAGCTTGGGGGGCAGGGTGGCCGGAAACACCATATATTTT. Full variable domain (remainder filled in from reference TRBV5-6 and TRBJ1-3): DAGVTQSPTHLIKTRGQQVTLRCSPKSGHDTVSWYQQALGQGPQFIFQYYEEEERQRGNFPDRFSGHQFPNYSSELNVNALLLGDSALYLCASSLGGRVAGNTIYFGEGSWLTVV.

V gene TRBV6-6 combines with J gene TRBJ2-7; D is unclear. From germline, CDR1 is MNHNY and CDR2 SVGAGI (reference sequence). V lost 0 bases and J 1 base, leaving 10 bases between the germline ends. The CDR3 has 15 residues. CDR3 coding DNA: TGTGCCAGCAGTTACTCGAACCAGGTTTCCTACGAGCAGTACTTC. Translating gives CASSYSNQVSYEQYF.

This clone was observed once. The CDR3 sequence: CASSVAGQGAPGANVLTF. In DNA, the CDR3 is TGTGCCAGCAGCGTAGCGGGACAGGGGGCTCCTGGGGCCAACGTCCTGACTTTC. This chain joins TRBV5-5 and TRBJ2-6; 12 nucleotides line up with TRBD1. The V and J ends lost 4 bases and 2 bases, in that order; junction bases with no gene match: 7. This CDR3 contains 18 residues. Looked up from germline, CDR1 is SGHKS and CDR2 is YYEKEE (reference sequence).

The chain employs TRBV5-8 and TRBJ1-1, with D uncertain. The CDR3 has 15 amino acids. The germline V gene encodes CDR1 SGHTS and CDR2 YDEGEE. Trimming cost V 5 bases and J 7 bases, with 21 bases left between them. CDR3 sequence reads: CASSFIRTAVNEAFF. Written as DNA, the CDR3 is TGTGCCAGCAGTTTTATCCGGACGGCGGTGAATGAAGCTTTCTTT.

This rearrangement joins TRBV5-6 to TRBJ1-1; D call uncertain. The CDR3 covers 14 residues. V dropped 1 base and J dropped 3 bases, with 10 bases sitting between them. Germline lookup yields CDR1 SGHDT and CDR2 YYEEEE. CDR3 sequence: CASSLRLTYTEAFF. In DNA form, the CDR3 reads TGTGCCAGCAGCTTGAGATTGACCTACACTGAAGCTTTCTTT.

The table lists this clone with a count of one. The chain uses TRBV11-2 and TRBJ2-7; D perhaps matches TRBD1 (5 bases). The CDR3 extends over 14 amino acids. Germline V gene data show CDR1 as SGHAT and CDR2 as FQNNGV. V was pared by 1 base and J by 5 bases, with 12 bases between. The CDR3 DNA sequence: TGTGCCAGCAGCTTAGTGGGCAGGGTTAACGAGCAGTACTTC. The encoded protein is CASSLVGRVNEQYF.

The V and J genes are TRBV14 and TRBJ2-7, with unresolved D. The germline V gene has CDR1 SGHDN and CDR2 FVKESK. The CDR3 sequence is 11 residues long. Trimming took off 3 bases at V and 4 bases at J, with 4 bases between the two ends. The CDR3 sequence is CASSQVYEQYF. In DNA, the CDR3 is TGTGCCAGCAGCCAGGTATACGAGCAGTACTTC.

This chain uses TRBV18 with TRBJ2-7; D is undetermined. Germline CDR1 KGHSH, CDR2 LQKENI. The CDR3 spans 13 residues. V was clipped by 3 bases and J by 3 bases, with 9 bases between them. CDR3 residues: CASSPGPDYEQYF. In nucleotides, the CDR3 is TGTGCCAGCTCACCCGGGCCCGACTACGAGCAGTACTTC.